What follows are 16 T cell receptor beta chains derived from one specimen sequenced in a study of blood T cell repertoires in COVID-19. Repertoires were generated with immunoSEQ multiplex PCR, while TCRdb's copy carries only in-frame clones and drops some. The data contain under 250,000 clones, approximately 78% of them singletons. Material: peripheral blood. Receptors originate from a middle-aged woman with acute or convalescent COVID-19.

This chain joins TRBV6-1 and TRBJ2-2, with TRBD1 as a possible D gene (5 bases). Germline CDR1 MNHNS, CDR2 SASEGT. V lost 4 bases and J lost 0, with 21 bases in between. This CDR3 comprises 19 residues. CDR3 loop: CASSAISPYNRPNTGELFF. CDR3 in DNA: TGTGCCAGCAGTGCTATATCCCCATATAACAGGCCGAACACCGGGGAGCTGTTTTTT.

The V gene is TRBV4-2, the J gene TRBJ1-6, with D unclear. Germline CDR1 is LGHNA and CDR2 is YNFKEQ. This CDR3 contains 17 residues. Trimming took off 1 base at V and 9 bases at J, with 19 bases between the two ends. The CDR3 region is CASSQASHGIMGSPLHF. The CDR3 DNA is TGTGCCAGCAGCCAAGCGAGTCACGGGATTATGGGTTCACCCCTCCACTTT.

This rearrangement joins TRBV7-9 to TRBJ2-7, with D unresolved. The CDR3 spans 12 residues. Trimming stripped 5 bases from V and 5 bases from J, with 10 bases between. Germline assignment: CDR1 SEHNR and CDR2 FQNEAQ (reference sequence). DNA for the CDR3: TGTGCCAGCAGCCGGATCGAGGACGAGCAGTACTTC. Encoded protein: CASSRIEDEQYF.

The rearrangement uses TRBV20-1 and TRBJ1-1; D ambiguous. Trimming shortened V by 3 bases and J by 4 bases, and 12 bases separated the two germline ends. CDR3 length equals 13 residues. Germline V gene lookup returns CDR1 DFQATT and CDR2 SNEGSKA (reference sequence). CDR3 coding DNA: TGCAGTGCTAGTTGGAGGGTGCTCACTGAAGCTTTCTTT. Protein sequence: CSASWRVLTEAFF.

This clone is a singleton in its sample. The CDR3 DNA sequence: TGTGCCAGCTCACCTGTAGCGGGAGACAAGGAGCAGTACTTC. It is translated as CASSPVAGDKEQYF. The rearrangement uses TRBV18 and TRBJ2-7; TRBD2 matches at 9 bases. The junction had 7 bases not matched to a gene; V was cut back by 3 bases and J by 7 bases. The CDR3 is made up of 14 amino acids. In germline, CDR1 is KGHSH, CDR2 LQKENI.

The gene calls are TRBV27 and TRBJ1-4; no clear D. Germline V CDR1 and CDR2: MNHEY, SMNVEV (reference sequence). Trimming cost V 3 bases and J 4 bases, with 6 bases left between them. The CDR3 runs to 13 residues. CDR3 protein: CASSFSFNEKLFF. Written as DNA, the CDR3 is TGTGCCAGCAGTTTCAGTTTTAATGAAAAACTGTTTTTT.

V usage is TRBV18 and J usage is TRBJ1-2, with D possibly being TRBD1 (6 bases). This CDR3 contains 13 residues. With 3 bases removed from V and 3 bases from J, the gap between germline ends came to 8 bases. Germline V CDR1 and CDR2: KGHSH, LQKENI. CDR3 loop: CASSPRQDYGYTF. In DNA, the CDR3 is TGTGCCAGCTCACCTCGACAGGACTATGGCTACACCTTC.

Here the CDR3 DNA reads TGTGCCAGCAGTTTGGCGGAGGGCCCCGACGGCTACACCTTC. It encodes CASSLAEGPDGYTF. The V call is TRBV27, the J call TRBJ1-2; D uncertain. This CDR3 is 14 amino acids long. The germline V gene has CDR1 MNHEY and CDR2 SMNVEV (reference sequence). V lost 3 bases, J lost 8 bases, and 16 bases lay in between.

CDR3: CASSIRGDNSPLHF. The CDR3, as DNA: TGTGCCAGTAGTATCCGGGGGGACAATTCACCCCTCCACTTT. The V gene is TRBV19, the J gene TRBJ1-6; TRBD1 is a possible D gene (5 bases). The germline V gene encodes CDR1 LNHDA and CDR2 SQIVND (reference sequence). Trimming removed 3 bases at V and 7 bases at J, with 10 bases between. There are 14 residues in the CDR3.

The genes are TRBV24-1 and TRBJ2-3, with D maybe TRBD1 (6 bases). Germline V CDR1 and CDR2: KGHDR, SFDVKD. The CDR3 contains 16 residues. V lost 4 bases to trimming and J lost 0 bases, with 13 bases between them. In DNA, the CDR3 is TGTGCCACCAGTGACCACAGGGACCCTAGCACAGATACGCAGTATTTT. This encodes CATSDHRDPSTDTQYF.

The chain carries TRBV6-2 or TRBV6-3 and TRBJ2-4, with D possibly being TRBD1 (5 bases). Germline assignment: CDR1 MNHEY and CDR2 SVGEGT. V lost 5 bases, J lost 0 bases, and 14 bases lay in between. This CDR3 region has 16 residues. CDR3 nucleotide sequence: TGTGCCAGCAGTACTCCAGACAGATTAGCCAAAAACATTCAGTACTTC. Translated: CASSTPDRLAKNIQYF.

This chain links TRBV30 with TRBJ2-1; 9 bases match TRBD2. The germline V gene encodes CDR1 GTSNPN and CDR2 SVGIG (reference sequence). There are 15 residues in the CDR3. J gave up 5 bases and V 0 bases, and 5 bases lay outside the gene matches. The CDR3 here is CAWSVLAGIHNEQFF. The DNA for the CDR3 is TGTGCCTGGAGTGTTCTAGCGGGGATCCACAATGAGCAGTTCTTC.

The chain is built from TRBV18 and TRBJ2-3; 12 bases fit TRBD2. J gave up 0 bases and V 3 bases, and 4 bases lay outside the gene matches. This CDR3 has 17 residues. CDR1 and CDR2 from the germline V gene are KGHSH and LQKENI. The CDR3 loop reads CASSPSGTSGSTDTQYF. Here the CDR3 DNA reads TGTGCCAGCTCACCTTCTGGGACTAGCGGGAGCACAGATACGCAGTATTTT.

The J gene is TRBJ1-5, the V gene TRBV19; 8 bases fit TRBD1. Germline V lookup: CDR1 LNHDA, CDR2 SQIVND (reference sequence). Trimming took 6 bases from V and 4 from J; bases not matched to a gene: 8. The CDR3 consists of 15 residues. This chain's CDR3 is CASSILWTGNQPQHF. The CDR3 bases are TGTGCCAGTAGCATACTATGGACAGGGAATCAGCCCCAGCATTTT.

This clone was seen only a few times. The gene calls are TRBV12-5 and TRBJ1-2; D gene ambiguous. Trimming removed 0 bases from V and 3 bases from J, with 17 bases in between. The CDR3 spans 17 residues. CDR1 and CDR2 (germline): LGHNT, FRNRAP. CDR3 loop: CASGLVVGVGSYYGYTF. In DNA form, the CDR3 reads TGTGCTAGTGGTTTGGTTGTCGGGGTGGGGTCCTACTATGGCTACACCTTC.

V and J are TRBV6-1 and TRBJ1-5; D is perhaps TRBD1 (6 bases). Germline loops: CDR1 MNHNS, CDR2 SASEGT. This CDR3 has 18 residues. The V end lost 4 bases, the J end lost 1 base, and 20 bases lay between the germline ends. CDR3 sequence: CASSALGQGILSNQPQHF. The CDR3 DNA is TGTGCCAGCAGTGCTCTCGGCCAGGGGATTTTAAGCAATCAGCCCCAGCATTTT.